The 2 T cell receptor beta chains presented below share a single source sample, sequenced in a study of blood T cell repertoires in COVID-19 (TCRdb year 2020). Library preparation employed the immunoSEQ multiplex PCR assay. This is the immuneACCESS table as TCRdb keeps it, with only in-frame sequences that have V and J called. A part of the clones is gone; compared with another copy, unresolved V genes explain less than half, and the rest is unexplained. The sample yields more than 85,000 clones; approximately 84% were counted once. Jointly, the top ten make up roughly 10% of the sample. The specimen sequenced was peripheral blood. All receptors derive from a man between 65 and 79 years old with acute or convalescent COVID-19.

The V and J genes are TRBV5-1 and TRBJ2-5; TRBD1 matches at 8 bases. The CDR3 length is 18 residues. Looked up from germline, CDR1 is SGHRS and CDR2 is YFSETQ. The V segment lost 0 bases and the J segment 2 bases; nucleotides outside the gene matches: 12. CDR3: CASSLVGGQGARQETQYF. The DNA for the CDR3 is TGCGCCAGCAGCTTGGTTGGAGGGCAGGGGGCTCGTCAAGAGACCCAGTACTTC.

The V gene is TRBV2, the J gene TRBJ2-3; possible D gene TRBD1, 7 bases. This CDR3 region has 14 residues. Trimming took off 5 bases at V and 3 bases at J, with 12 bases between the two ends. CDR1 and CDR2 from the germline V gene are SNHLY and FYNNEI. This chain's CDR3 is CASSQGGWTDTQYF. The CDR3 DNA follows: TGTGCCAGCAGTCAGGGGGGTTGGACAGATACGCAGTATTTT. Full variable domain (outside the CDR3, taken from reference TRBV2 and TRBJ2-3): EPEVTQTPSHQVTQMGQEVILRCVPISNHLYFYWYRQILGQKVEFLVSFYNNEISEKSEIFDDQFSVERPDGSNFTLKIRSTKLEDSAMYFCASSQGGWTDTQYFGPGTRLTVL.